The 28 T cell receptor beta chains below all came from one sample that was sequenced in a study of blood T cell repertoires in COVID-19. Clones were read by immunoSEQ multiplex PCR, and TCRdb kept only the in-frame ones, dropping some. The sample contains over 150,000 clones, roughly 83% of which appear only once. Sequencing was performed on peripheral blood. These receptors all come from a man younger than 35 with active or convalescent COVID-19.

The chain couples TRBV3-1 (or the pseudogene TRBV3-2) to TRBJ1-2, with a tentative D call TRBD1 (6 bases). The CDR3 extends over 15 amino acids. CDR1 and CDR2 (germline): LGHDT, YNNKEL (reference sequence). The V and J ends lost 3 bases and 8 bases respectively, with 19 bases between them. In DNA form, the CDR3 reads TGTGCCAGCAGCCAGACTACAGGGCCCGTGGGGGGCTACACCTTC. Translating it yields CASSQTTGPVGGYTF.

This chain uses TRBV24-1 with TRBJ2-1; 8 bases match TRBD2. CDR3 length equals 17 residues. Trimming cost V 4 bases and J 5 bases; bases outside gene matches: 12. Germline CDR1 is KGHDR and CDR2 is SFDVKD. CDR3 region: CATSDLNIAGSHNEQFF. CDR3 bases: TGTGCCACCAGTGACCTAAATATAGCGGGATCGCACAATGAGCAGTTCTTC.

The rearrangement uses TRBV3-1 (or the pseudogene TRBV3-2) and TRBJ2-5, with 8 bases matching TRBD2. V shed 1 base, J shed 0 bases, and the junction held 10 bases outside the gene matches. This CDR3 is built from 18 residues. The germline V gene encodes CDR1 LGHDT and CDR2 YNNKEL (reference sequence). This CDR3 is CASSQVVNSGANQETQYF. CDR3 in DNA: TGTGCCAGCAGCCAAGTCGTGAATAGCGGGGCCAACCAAGAGACCCAGTACTTC.

The chain recombines TRBV4-1 with TRBJ2-7; maybe TRBD2 (5 bases). The CDR3 is made up of 11 amino acids. The V gene's germline CDR1 is MGHRA and CDR2 YSYEKL. V lost 8 bases, J lost 4 bases, and 9 bases lay in between. The CDR3 is CASGSGYEQYF. The DNA for the CDR3 is TGCGCCAGCGGGAGTGGGTACGAGCAGTACTTC.

The chain links TRBV28 to TRBJ2-5; TRBD1 agrees at 7 bases. CDR3 length equals 16 residues. Germline CDR1 reads MDHEN; CDR2 reads SYDVKM. V shed 5 bases and J 1 base; nucleotides not matched to a gene: 10. CDR3 nucleotides: TGTGCCAGCAGTGCGCCGCGACAGGGAGCCCAAGAGACCCAGTACTTC. This gives the protein CASSAPRQGAQETQYF.

This chain links TRBV5-1 with TRBJ2-7; 9 bases match TRBD1. CDR3 length: 14 residues. CDR1 is SGHRS, CDR2 YFSETQ, per germline. After removal of 0 bases from V and 5 bases from J, the junction contained 3 bases not matched to a gene. The CDR3: CASSLAYRGHEQYF. DNA of the CDR3: TGCGCCAGCAGCTTGGCCTACAGGGGGCACGAGCAGTACTTC.

This chain links TRBV7-9 with TRBJ2-7; D possibly corresponds to TRBD1 (6 bases). CDR1 is SEHNR and CDR2 is FQNEAQ in the germline V gene (reference sequence). Trimming shortened V by 6 bases and J by 3 bases, and 9 bases separated the two germline ends. CDR3 length equals 12 residues. CDR3 loop: CASSRQDYEQYF. For the CDR3, the DNA is TGTGCCAGCAGTCGACAGGACTACGAGCAGTACTTC.

This clone was observed a single time. The chain couples TRBV2 to TRBJ1-6; 8 bases are shared with TRBD1. The CDR3 covers 15 residues. Germline trimming cut 4 bases from V and 6 bases from J; bases unmatched to any gene: 5. Germline V gene lookup returns CDR1 SNHLY and CDR2 FYNNEI. The CDR3 reads CASSGQTGVNSPLHF. CDR3 sequence (DNA): TGTGCCAGCAGTGGACAGACAGGGGTTAATTCACCCCTCCACTTT. The full variable domain, completed using reference TRBV2 and TRBJ1-6, is EPEVTQTPSHQVTQMGQEVILRCVPISNHLYFYWYRQILGQKVEFLVSFYNNEISEKSEIFDDQFSVERPDGSNFTLKIRSTKLEDSAMYFCASSGQTGVNSPLHFGNGTRLTVT.

This chain connects TRBV27 to TRBJ1-5; TRBD1 is a possible D gene (5 bases). Germline V gene lookup returns CDR1 MNHEY and CDR2 SMNVEV (reference sequence). With 5 bases removed from V and 4 bases from J, the gap between germline ends came to 9 bases. The CDR3 is made up of 13 amino acids. CDR3 bases: TGTGCCAGCAGTAAAAGGGGTAATCAGCCCCAGCATTTT. Translated: CASSKRGNQPQHF.

This clone came up once. This chain uses TRBV11-3 with TRBJ2-3; the match to TRBD2 covers 8 bases. CDR3 length equals 14 residues. The J segment lost 6 bases and the V segment lost 5 bases, leaving 7 bases of the junction unmatched. The germline CDR1 and CDR2 sequences are SGHNT and YENEEA. The CDR3 is CASSNSGEGDTQYF. CDR3 bases: TGTGCCAGCAGCAATAGCGGGGAAGGCGATACGCAGTATTTT.

This chain links TRBV2 with TRBJ1-1, with 10 bases identical to TRBD1. The ends lost 7 bases at V and 5 bases at J; junction bases unmatched: 10. Germline V gene lookup returns CDR1 SNHLY and CDR2 FYNNEI. The CDR3 spans 15 residues. CDR3 sequence: CASNRQGASRTEAFF. The CDR3 bases are TGTGCCAGCAACAGACAGGGGGCGTCGAGGACTGAAGCTTTCTTT.

CDR3 amino acids: CSAPRGRGAFF. CDR3 bases: TGCAGTGCGCCGAGAGGGAGGGGAGCTTTCTTT. V usage is TRBV20-1 and J usage is TRBJ1-1; tentatively, D is TRBD1 (5 bases). Per the germline V gene, CDR1 is DFQATT and CDR2 is SNEGSKA (reference sequence). The CDR3 length is 11 residues. V was shortened by 6 bases and J by 10 bases, with 15 bases between the two germline ends.

The genes are TRBV19 and TRBJ1-3; D perhaps matches TRBD1 (5 bases). Germline V gives CDR1 LNHDA, CDR2 SQIVND (reference sequence). V was clipped by 3 bases and J by 4 bases, with 13 bases between them. The CDR3 runs to 15 residues. The CDR3 bases are TGTGCCAGTAGTATTCTAGGGGCGTCAGGAAACACCATATATTTT. Translation: CASSILGASGNTIYF.

This clone was detected only a few times. V and J are TRBV9 and TRBJ2-6; TRBD1 matches at 9 bases. The J segment lost 1 base and the V segment lost 4 bases, leaving 9 bases of the junction unmatched. CDR1 is SGDLS and CDR2 is YYNGEE in the germline V gene. The CDR3 is 18 amino acids. The CDR3 region has the DNA TGTGCCAGCAGCTCACAGGGGGCTCGAGTTTCTGGGGCCAACGTCCTGACTTTC. This encodes CASSSQGARVSGANVLTF.

V is TRBV2 and J is TRBJ2-2, with 9 bases identical to TRBD2. The CDR3 contains 18 residues. From germline, CDR1 is SNHLY and CDR2 FYNNEI. V was clipped by 4 bases and J by 2 bases; unmatched bases: 11. The CDR3 DNA sequence: TGTGCCAGCAGTGGTAGTGTTTCGGGACTAGCAAACACCGGGGAGCTGTTTTTT. Residues: CASSGSVSGLANTGELFF.

The chain has TRBV3-1 (or the pseudogene TRBV3-2) and TRBJ2-7, with TRBD2 as a possible D gene (6 bases). This CDR3 is 14 amino acids long. Germline CDR1 and CDR2: LGHDT and YNNKEL (reference sequence). Between the trimmed V and J ends, which lost 1 base and 6 bases, there was a span of 13 bases. CDR3 coding DNA: TGTGCCAGCAGCCAAGTTGGGGGGTTTGGCGAGCAGTACTTC. Protein product: CASSQVGGFGEQYF.

The chain links TRBV5-4 to TRBJ2-5; D not certain. Trimming removed 2 bases at V and 0 bases at J, with 5 bases between. From germline, CDR1 is SGHNT and CDR2 YYREEE (reference sequence). The CDR3 loop spans 13 amino acids. CDR3 in amino acids: CASSFNNQETQYF. Here the CDR3 DNA reads TGTGCCAGCAGCTTTAACAACCAAGAGACCCAGTACTTC.

The rearrangement uses TRBV5-1 and TRBJ1-5; unclear D gene. The CDR3 runs to 14 residues. CDR1 SGHRS and CDR2 YFSETQ come from the germline V gene. The germline V and J ends were trimmed by 0 bases and 5 bases, with 9 bases remaining between them. The CDR3 DNA reads TGCGCCAGCAGCTTGGGGGCGCGAGATCAGCCCCAGCATTTT. Protein: CASSLGARDQPQHF.

This clone was recorded a few times. The rearrangement uses TRBV19 and TRBJ1-2, with 9 bases fitting TRBD1. The CDR3 runs to 16 residues. Trimming at V came to 8 bases and at J to 6 bases, leaving 16 bases not matched to a gene. The V gene's germline CDR1 is LNHDA and CDR2 SQIVND (reference sequence). The CDR3 protein is CASCFSGTGFVDGYTF. The CDR3 region has the DNA TGTGCCAGTTGCTTCTCCGGGACAGGGTTCGTCGATGGCTACACCTTC.

V is TRBV5-1 and J is TRBJ2-3; a weak D match, TRBD1 (5 bases). Trimming stripped 0 bases from V and 4 bases from J, with 9 bases between. The V gene's germline CDR1 is SGHRS and CDR2 YFSETQ. This CDR3 comprises 14 residues. Here the CDR3 reads CASSLEGNPDTQYF. The CDR3 nucleotides read TGCGCCAGCAGCTTGGAGGGGAACCCAGATACGCAGTATTTT.

The chain joins TRBV4-2 to TRBJ2-7, with 7 bases identical to TRBD1. V was clipped by 1 base and J by 3 bases; unmatched bases: 6. The CDR3 covers 15 residues. The germline V gene encodes CDR1 LGHNA and CDR2 YNFKEQ. The CDR3 region is CASSQAADRNYEQYF. The CDR3 bases are TGTGCCAGCAGCCAAGCGGCGGACAGGAACTACGAGCAGTACTTC.

The chain is built from TRBV19 and TRBJ1-1; D might be TRBD1 (6 bases). CDR3 length: 17 amino acids. The V gene's germline CDR1 is LNHDA and CDR2 SQIVND (reference sequence). Trimming shortened V by 1 base and J by 0 bases, and 15 bases separated the two germline ends. This CDR3 reads CASSIADQGWMNTEAFF. In nucleotides, the CDR3 is TGTGCCAGTAGTATAGCGGATCAGGGGTGGATGAACACTGAAGCTTTCTTT. Full variable domain (rest looked up from reference TRBV19 and TRBJ1-1): DGGITQSPKYLFRKEGQNVTLSCEQNLNHDAMYWYRQDPGQGLRLIYYSQIVNDFQKGDIAEGYSVSREKKESFPLTVTSAQKNPTAFYLCASSIADQGWMNTEAFFGQGTRLTVV.

The chain employs TRBV5-1 and TRBJ2-7; the match to TRBD1 covers 7 bases. CDR3 size: 16 residues. Per germline, CDR1 SGHRS and CDR2 YFSETQ. With 4 bases clipped from V and 8 bases from J, the junction kept 18 bases outside the gene matches. The CDR3 DNA reads as TGCGCCAGCAGCCGGGACAGCTCATCCGAGGCTGGGAAGCAGTACTTC. Translation gives CASSRDSSSEAGKQYF.

This clone has just a few counts. J is TRBJ1-3 and V is TRBV7-2; TRBD1 is a possible D gene (6 bases). This CDR3 has 17 residues. CDR1 and CDR2 from the germline V gene are SGHTA and FQGNSA. V was clipped by 3 bases and J by 0 bases, with 15 bases between them. CDR3 sequence: CASSFSGNRVSGNTIYF. In DNA form, the CDR3 reads TGTGCCAGCAGCTTTTCGGGGAACAGGGTCTCTGGAAACACCATATATTTT. Variable domain in full (rest from reference TRBV7-2 and TRBJ1-3): GAGVSQSPSNKVTEKGKDVELRCDPISGHTALYWYRQSLGQGLEFLIYFQGNSAPDKSGLPSDRFSAERTGGSVSTLTIQRTQQEDSAVYLCASSFSGNRVSGNTIYFGEGSWLTVV.

Here the CDR3 DNA reads TGTGCCAGCAGTTTATGGGGCCGGCCGGAGAATAACTATGGCTACACCTTC. Its translation: CASSLWGRPENNYGYTF. The chain uses TRBV27 and TRBJ1-2, with D tentatively TRBD1 (5 bases). This CDR3 spans 17 amino acids. Germline loops: CDR1 MNHEY, CDR2 SMNVEV (reference sequence). V lost 1 base to trimming and J lost 1 base, with 16 bases between them.

The genes are TRBV5-1 and TRBJ1-5; maybe TRBD1 (6 bases). Trimming took 2 bases from V and 7 from J, leaving 10 bases between them. Germline CDR1 reads SGHRS; CDR2 reads YFSETQ. This CDR3 has 13 residues. CDR3 sequence: CASSLGGGQPQHF. CDR3 coding DNA: TGCGCCAGCAGCTTAGGGGGAGGGCAGCCCCAGCATTTT.

This chain connects TRBV5-5 to TRBJ2-1; D gene ambiguous. The CDR3 runs to 16 residues. Germline V gives CDR1 SGHKS, CDR2 YYEKEE (reference sequence). The V and J ends lost 4 bases and 0 bases respectively, with 14 bases between them. CDR3 nucleotide sequence: TGTGCCAGCAGCCCAAACCGCATGAGCTCCTACAATGAGCAGTTCTTC. Translated, it gives CASSPNRMSSYNEQFF. The complete variable domain, with remaining parts taken from reference TRBV5-5 and TRBJ2-1, reads DAGVTQSPTHLIKTRGQQVTLRCSPISGHKSVSWYQQVLGQGPQFIFQYYEKEERGRGNFPDRFSARQFPNYSSELNVNALLLGDSALYLCASSPNRMSSYNEQFFGPGTRLTVL.

CDR3 loop: CASTAGTGGVSGELFF. As DNA, the CDR3 is TGTGCCAGTACCGCCGGGACAGGGGGCGTCTCCGGGGAGCTGTTTTTT. The chain employs TRBV19 and TRBJ2-2; 12 bases are shared with TRBD1. The germline CDR1 and CDR2 sequences are LNHDA and SQIVND (reference sequence). This CDR3 has 16 amino acids. The V segment lost 7 bases and the J segment 6 bases; nucleotides outside the gene matches: 9.